What follows is one T cell receptor beta chain and its context. Only in-frame clones appear in the TCRdb table, and some are missing; sequencing was by immunoSEQ multiplex PCR. The data contain about 670,000 clones, 80% to 90% of them singletons. V lost 3 bases and J 3 bases, leaving 17 bases between the germline ends. Germline CDR1 reads MRHNA; CDR2 reads SNTAGT. The CDR3 consists of 17 residues. This sample was taken from a study of blood T cell repertoires in COVID-19. The rearrangement uses TRBV6-4 and TRBJ2-2, with D tentatively TRBD1 (6 bases). This clonotype originated in a young woman with acute or convalescent COVID-19. The sequencing input was peripheral blood. CDR3 nucleotide sequence: TGTGCCAGCAGTGAGACCTCGGACAGCCGAGACACCGGGGAGCTGTTTTTT. Residues: CASSETSDSRDTGELFF.